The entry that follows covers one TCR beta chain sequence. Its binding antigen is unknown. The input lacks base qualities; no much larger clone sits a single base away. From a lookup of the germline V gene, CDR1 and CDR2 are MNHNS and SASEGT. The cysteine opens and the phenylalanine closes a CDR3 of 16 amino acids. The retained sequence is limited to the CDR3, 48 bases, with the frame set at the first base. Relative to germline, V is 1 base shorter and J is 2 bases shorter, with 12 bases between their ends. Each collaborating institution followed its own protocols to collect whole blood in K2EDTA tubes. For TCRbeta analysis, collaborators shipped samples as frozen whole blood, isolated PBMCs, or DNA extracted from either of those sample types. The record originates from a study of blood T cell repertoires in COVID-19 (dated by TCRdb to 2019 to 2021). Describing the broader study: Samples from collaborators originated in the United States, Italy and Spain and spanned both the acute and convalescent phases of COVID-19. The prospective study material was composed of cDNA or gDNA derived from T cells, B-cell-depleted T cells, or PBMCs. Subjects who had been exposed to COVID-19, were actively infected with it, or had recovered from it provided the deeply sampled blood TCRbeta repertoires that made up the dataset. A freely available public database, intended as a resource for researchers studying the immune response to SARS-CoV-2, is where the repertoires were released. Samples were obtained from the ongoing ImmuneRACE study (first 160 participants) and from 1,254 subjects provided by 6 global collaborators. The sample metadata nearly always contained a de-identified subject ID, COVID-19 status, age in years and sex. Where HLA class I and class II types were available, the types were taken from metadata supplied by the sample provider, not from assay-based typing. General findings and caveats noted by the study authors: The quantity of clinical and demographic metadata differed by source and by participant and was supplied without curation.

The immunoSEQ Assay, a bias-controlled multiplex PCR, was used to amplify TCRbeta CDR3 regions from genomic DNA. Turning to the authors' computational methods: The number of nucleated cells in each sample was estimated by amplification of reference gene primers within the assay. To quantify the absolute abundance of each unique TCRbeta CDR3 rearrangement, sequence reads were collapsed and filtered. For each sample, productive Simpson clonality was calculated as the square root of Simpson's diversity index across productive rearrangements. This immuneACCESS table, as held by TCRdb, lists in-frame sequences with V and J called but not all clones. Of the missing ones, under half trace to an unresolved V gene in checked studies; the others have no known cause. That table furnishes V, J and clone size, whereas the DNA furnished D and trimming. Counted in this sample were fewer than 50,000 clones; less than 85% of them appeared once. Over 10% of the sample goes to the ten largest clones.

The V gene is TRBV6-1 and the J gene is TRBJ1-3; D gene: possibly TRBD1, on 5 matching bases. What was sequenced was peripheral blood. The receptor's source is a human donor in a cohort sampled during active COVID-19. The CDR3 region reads CASSEGKGIPGNTIYF. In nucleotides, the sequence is TGTGCCAGCAGTGAAGGGAAGGGGATACCTGGAAACACCATATATTTT.